This T cell receptor (beta chain) is from a study of T cells in tumors after PD-1 blockade. This clone is labeled as medium-sized. Germline V gene lookup returns CDR1 SGHDN and CDR2 FVKESK. CDR3 length: 15 amino acids. The V end lost 3 bases, the J end lost 8 bases, and 17 bases lay between the germline ends. Here immunoSEQ multiplex PCR was the method, and the copy in TCRdb shows in-frame clones only, minus some. Counted here are 10,000 to 15,000 clones, nearly 65% occurring once; the ten biggest clones make up less than 30%. The chain joins TRBV14 to TRBJ2-1; D possibly corresponds to TRBD2 (7 bases). The specimen was tumor tissue, collected before anti-PD-1 treatment. The TCR comes from a human donor with cutaneous squamous cell carcinoma. DNA for the CDR3: TGTGCCAGCAGCCAGTTCGGACAGCGGGGAGATGAGCAGTTCTTC. Encoded protein: CASSQFGQRGDEQFF.